This record concerns one T cell receptor (beta chain) sequence. The source of the sample is a study of blood T cell repertoires in COVID-19. Repertoires were generated with immunoSEQ multiplex PCR, while TCRdb's copy carries only in-frame clones and drops some. This table holds some 110,000 clones, 90% to 95% found once. Germline lookup yields CDR1 MNHEY and CDR2 SVGAGI. This CDR3 comprises 14 residues. Trimming stripped 2 bases from V and 4 bases from J, with 11 bases between. The TCR was taken from a human donor in a cohort sampled during active COVID-19. The chain has TRBV6-5 and TRBJ1-2; D might be TRBD1 (5 bases). The sequencing input was peripheral blood. The CDR3 loop is CASSYGAKGYGYTF. In DNA form, the CDR3 reads TGTGCCAGCAGTTACGGGGCCAAGGGCTATGGCTACACCTTC.